Many counts were recorded for the clone carrying this T cell receptor (beta chain). The data are from a study of regulatory T cells in long-lasting Graves disease. For TCR beta, libraries came from iRepertoire HTBI primers and Arm-PCR of CDR3 regions. Using its own MiXCR run on the multiplex PCR reads, TCRdb lists one record per CDR3 protein. The sample yields 300,000 to 400,000 distinct CDR3 sequences, 15% to 20% seen once. Time point reported: newly diagnosed GD, antithyroid drugs for less than 3 months. TCR sequences were obtained from RNA taken from PBMCs. This CDR3 has 13 amino acids. The germline CDR1 and CDR2 sequences are MNHEY and SVGAGI. Between the trimmed V and J ends, which lost 8 bases and 2 bases, there was a span of 10 bases.

The sequences come from peripheral blood mononuclear cells (PBMCs), collected at new diagnosis, from a patient treated with antithyroid drugs. This clonotype was sampled from a female donor with Graves disease. The chain joins TRBV6-5 to TRBJ1-5; D is possibly TRBD1 (5 bases). CDR3 loop: CASRDGGNQPQHF. In nucleotides, the CDR3 is TGTGCCAGCCGGGACGGGGGCAATCAGCCCCAGCATTTT.